Listed here is a single T cell receptor (beta chain). The germline V gene has CDR1 LNHDA and CDR2 SQIVND (reference sequence). This CDR3 is 17 amino acids long. V lost 4 bases to trimming and J lost 7 bases; unmatched junction nucleotides: 14. Authors' processing steps: Amplifying reference gene primers gave estimates of nucleated cell counts. TCRdb keeps only in-frame clones here, not all; method: immunoSEQ multiplex PCR. The V and J calls and clone size are taken from that table; D and trimming were inferred from the DNA. Of 150,000 or so clones detected, approximately 85% appear once; the ten largest clones hold more than 7.5%. The sample is drawn from a study of blood T cell repertoires in COVID-19. Overall study: COVID-19 samples collected from the United States, Italy and Spain covered acute and convalescent phases. Sources were T cells, B-cell-depleted T cells, or PBMCs; the material itself was cDNA or gDNA.

The clonotype was recovered from a man aged 35 to 55 who had recovered from COVID-19. What was sequenced was peripheral blood. The rearrangement links TRBV19 to TRBJ2-2; TRBD2 agrees at 8 bases. As DNA, the CDR3 is TGTGCCAGTAGTAGAAGAAGCGGGGGAGCCTTTGGCGGGGAGCTGTTTTTT. It encodes CASSRRSGGAFGGELFF. The variable domain in full, with the rest retrieved from reference TRBV19 and TRBJ2-2, is DGGITQSPKYLFRKEGQNVTLSCEQNLNHDAMYWYRQDPGQGLRLIYYSQIVNDFQKGDIAEGYSVSREKKESFPLTVTSAQKNPTAFYLCASSRRSGGAFGGELFFGEGSRLTVL.